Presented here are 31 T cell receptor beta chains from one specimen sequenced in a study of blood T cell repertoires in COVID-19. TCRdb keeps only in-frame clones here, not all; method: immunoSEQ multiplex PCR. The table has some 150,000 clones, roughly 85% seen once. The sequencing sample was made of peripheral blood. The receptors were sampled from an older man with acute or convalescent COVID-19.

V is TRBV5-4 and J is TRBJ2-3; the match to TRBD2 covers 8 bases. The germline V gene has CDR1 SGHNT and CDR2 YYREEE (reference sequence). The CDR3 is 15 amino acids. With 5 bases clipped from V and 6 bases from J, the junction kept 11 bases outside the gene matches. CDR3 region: CASRETSARGDTQYF. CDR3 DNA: TGTGCCAGCAGAGAGACTAGCGCCCGCGGGGATACGCAGTATTTT.

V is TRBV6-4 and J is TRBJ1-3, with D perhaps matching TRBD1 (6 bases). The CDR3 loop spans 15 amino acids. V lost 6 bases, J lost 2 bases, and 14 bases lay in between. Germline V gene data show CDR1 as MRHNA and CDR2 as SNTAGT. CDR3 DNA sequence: TGTGCCAGCAGCCCCGACAGGAGCGCTGGAAACACCATATATTTT. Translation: CASSPDRSAGNTIYF.

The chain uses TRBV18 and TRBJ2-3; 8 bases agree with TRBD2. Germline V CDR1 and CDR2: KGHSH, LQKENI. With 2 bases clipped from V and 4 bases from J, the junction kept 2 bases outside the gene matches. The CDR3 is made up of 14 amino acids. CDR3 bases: TGTGCCAGCTCACCAGGACTAGCATCAGATACGCAGTATTTT. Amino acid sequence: CASSPGLASDTQYF.

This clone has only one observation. For the CDR3, the DNA is TGTGCCAGCAGCGTGACGGGAGTGAATTCAGGGGAGCTGTTTTTT. Translated, it gives CASSVTGVNSGELFF. The J gene is TRBJ2-2, the V gene TRBV9, with D possibly matching TRBD2 (6 bases). CDR3 size: 15 residues. V was cut by 2 bases and J by 8 bases, with 16 bases left in between. Per the germline V gene, CDR1 is SGDLS and CDR2 is YYNGEE.

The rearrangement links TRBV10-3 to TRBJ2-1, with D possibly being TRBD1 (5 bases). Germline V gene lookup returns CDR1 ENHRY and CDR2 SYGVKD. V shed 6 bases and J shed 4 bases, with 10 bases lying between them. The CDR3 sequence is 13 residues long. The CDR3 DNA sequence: TGTGCCATCAGCGTGACAGAATACAATGAGCAGTTCTTC. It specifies CAISVTEYNEQFF.

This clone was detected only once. CDR3 sequence reads: CASSSPGREKLFF. The CDR3 DNA follows: TGTGCCAGCAGTTCCCCGGGTCGTGAAAAACTGTTTTTT. The chain uses TRBV6-1 and TRBJ1-4; D call uncertain. From germline, CDR1 is MNHNS and CDR2 SASEGT. The V end was cut by 5 bases, the J end by 7 bases, with 11 bases between. CDR3 length: 13 residues.

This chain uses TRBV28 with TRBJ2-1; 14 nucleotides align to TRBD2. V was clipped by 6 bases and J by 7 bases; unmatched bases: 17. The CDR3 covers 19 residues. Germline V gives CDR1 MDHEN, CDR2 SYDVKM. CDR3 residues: CASRSTGLAGVWGENEQFF. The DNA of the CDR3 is TGTGCCAGCAGATCCACGGGACTAGCGGGAGTGTGGGGTGAGAATGAGCAGTTCTTC.

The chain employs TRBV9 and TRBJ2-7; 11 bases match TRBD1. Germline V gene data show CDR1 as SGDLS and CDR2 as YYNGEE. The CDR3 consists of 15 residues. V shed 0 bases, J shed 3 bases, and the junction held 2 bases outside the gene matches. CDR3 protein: CASSVEDRGLYEQYF. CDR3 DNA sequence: TGTGCCAGCAGCGTAGAGGACAGGGGGCTCTACGAGCAGTACTTC.

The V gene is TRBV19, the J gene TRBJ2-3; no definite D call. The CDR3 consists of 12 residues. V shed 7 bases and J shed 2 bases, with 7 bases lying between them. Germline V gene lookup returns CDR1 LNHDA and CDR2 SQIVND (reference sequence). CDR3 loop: CASTSSTDTQYF. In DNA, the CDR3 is TGTGCCAGTACCTCTTCCACAGATACGCAGTATTTT.

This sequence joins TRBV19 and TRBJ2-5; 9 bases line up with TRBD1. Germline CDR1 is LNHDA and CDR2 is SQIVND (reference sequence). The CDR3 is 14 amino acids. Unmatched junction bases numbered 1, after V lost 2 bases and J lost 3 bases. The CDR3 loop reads CASSIRTGEETQYF. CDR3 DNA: TGTGCCAGTAGTATACGGACAGGGGAAGAGACCCAGTACTTC. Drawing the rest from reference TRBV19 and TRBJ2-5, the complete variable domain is DGGITQSPKYLFRKEGQNVTLSCEQNLNHDAMYWYRQDPGQGLRLIYYSQIVNDFQKGDIAEGYSVSREKKESFPLTVTSAQKNPTAFYLCASSIRTGEETQYFGPGTRLLVL.

Written as DNA, the CDR3 is TGTGCCACCAGTGATCCCTTTACTAGCGGATCCTACAATGAGCAGTTCTTC. Its protein product is CATSDPFTSGSYNEQFF. The chain carries TRBV24-1 and TRBJ2-1, with 8 nucleotides matching TRBD2. Germline trimming cut 3 bases from V and 1 base from J; bases unmatched to any gene: 7. The V gene's germline CDR1 is KGHDR and CDR2 SFDVKD. The CDR3 is 17 residues long.

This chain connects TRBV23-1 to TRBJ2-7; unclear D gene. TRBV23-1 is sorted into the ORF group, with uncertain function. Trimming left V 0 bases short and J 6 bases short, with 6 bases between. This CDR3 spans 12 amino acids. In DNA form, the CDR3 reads TGCGCCAGCAGTCAATCCCCCCGCGAGCAGTACTTC. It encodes CASSQSPREQYF.

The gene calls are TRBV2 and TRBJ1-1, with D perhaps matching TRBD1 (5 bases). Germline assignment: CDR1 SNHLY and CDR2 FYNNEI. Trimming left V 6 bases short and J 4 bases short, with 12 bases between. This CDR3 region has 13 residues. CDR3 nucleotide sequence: TGTGCCAGCAGGTTTAGAAGGGGCACTGAAGCTTTCTTT. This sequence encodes CASRFRRGTEAFF. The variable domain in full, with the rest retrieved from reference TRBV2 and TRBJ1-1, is EPEVTQTPSHQVTQMGQEVILRCVPISNHLYFYWYRQILGQKVEFLVSFYNNEISEKSEIFDDQFSVERPDGSNFTLKIRSTKLEDSAMYFCASRFRRGTEAFFGQGTRLTVV.

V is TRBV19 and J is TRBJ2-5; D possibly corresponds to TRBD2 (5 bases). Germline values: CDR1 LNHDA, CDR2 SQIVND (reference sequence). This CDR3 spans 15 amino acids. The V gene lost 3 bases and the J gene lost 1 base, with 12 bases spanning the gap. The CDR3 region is CASSIPRGTQETQYF. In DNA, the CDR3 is TGTGCCAGTAGTATCCCCCGGGGAACCCAAGAGACCCAGTACTTC.

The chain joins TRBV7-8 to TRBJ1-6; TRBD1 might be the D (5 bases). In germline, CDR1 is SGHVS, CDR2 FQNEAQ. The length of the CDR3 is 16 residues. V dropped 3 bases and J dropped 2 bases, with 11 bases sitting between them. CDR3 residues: CASSLGLRTYNSPLHF. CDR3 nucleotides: TGTGCCAGCAGCTTGGGGCTTAGGACCTATAATTCACCCCTCCACTTT.

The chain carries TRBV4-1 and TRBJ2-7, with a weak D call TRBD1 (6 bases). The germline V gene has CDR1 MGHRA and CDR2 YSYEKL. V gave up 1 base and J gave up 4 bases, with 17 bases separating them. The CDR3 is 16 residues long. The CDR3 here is CASSQAPTGIVYEQYF. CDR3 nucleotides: TGCGCCAGCAGCCAAGCGCCGACAGGTATTGTTTACGAGCAGTACTTC.

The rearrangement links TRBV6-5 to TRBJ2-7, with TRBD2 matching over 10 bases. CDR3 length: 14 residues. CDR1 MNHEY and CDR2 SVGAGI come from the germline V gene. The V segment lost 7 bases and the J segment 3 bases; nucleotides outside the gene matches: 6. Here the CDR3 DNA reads TGTGCCAGCACCGAGCGGGAGGGCCTCTACGAGCAGTACTTC. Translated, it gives CASTEREGLYEQYF.

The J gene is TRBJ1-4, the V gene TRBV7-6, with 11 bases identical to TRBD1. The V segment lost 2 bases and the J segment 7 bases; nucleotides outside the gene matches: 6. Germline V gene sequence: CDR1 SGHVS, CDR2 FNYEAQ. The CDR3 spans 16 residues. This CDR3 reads CASSLSPGTGGEKLFF. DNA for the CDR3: TGTGCCAGCAGCTTATCCCCCGGGACAGGGGGTGAAAAACTGTTTTTT. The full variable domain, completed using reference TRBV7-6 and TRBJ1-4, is GAGVSQSPRYKVTKRGQDVALRCDPISGHVSLYWYRQALGQGPEFLTYFNYEAQQDKSGLPNDRFSAERPEGSISTLTIQRTEQRDSAMYRCASSLSPGTGGEKLFFGSGTQLSVL.

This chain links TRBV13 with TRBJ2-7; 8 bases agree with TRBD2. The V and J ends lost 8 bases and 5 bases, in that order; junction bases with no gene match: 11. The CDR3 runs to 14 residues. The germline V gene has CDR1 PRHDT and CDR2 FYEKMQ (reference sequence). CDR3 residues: CASVQRELINEQYF. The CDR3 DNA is TGTGCCAGCGTTCAGCGGGAGTTGATCAACGAGCAGTACTTC.

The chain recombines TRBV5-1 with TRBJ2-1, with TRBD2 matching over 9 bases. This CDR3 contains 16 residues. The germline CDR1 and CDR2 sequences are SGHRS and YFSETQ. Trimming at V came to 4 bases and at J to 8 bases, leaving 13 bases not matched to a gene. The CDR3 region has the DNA TGCGCCAGCAGCCCTTCCTTCCTTAGCGGGAGCCATGAGCAGTTCTTC. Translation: CASSPSFLSGSHEQFF.

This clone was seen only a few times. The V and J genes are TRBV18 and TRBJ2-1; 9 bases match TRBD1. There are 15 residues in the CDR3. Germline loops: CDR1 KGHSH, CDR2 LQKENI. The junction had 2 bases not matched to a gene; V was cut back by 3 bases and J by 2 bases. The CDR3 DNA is TGTGCCAGCTCACCCCGACAGGGGGCCTACAATGAGCAGTTCTTC. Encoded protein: CASSPRQGAYNEQFF.

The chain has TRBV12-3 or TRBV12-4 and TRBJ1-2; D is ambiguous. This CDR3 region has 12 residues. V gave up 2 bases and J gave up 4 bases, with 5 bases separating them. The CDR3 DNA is TGTGCCAGCAGTTTAAGAGCCTATGGCTACACCTTC. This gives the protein CASSLRAYGYTF.

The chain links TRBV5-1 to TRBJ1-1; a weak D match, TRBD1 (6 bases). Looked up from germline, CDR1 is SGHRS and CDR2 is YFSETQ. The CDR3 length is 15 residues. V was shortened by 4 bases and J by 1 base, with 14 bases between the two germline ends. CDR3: CASSRDRIGNTEAFF. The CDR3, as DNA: TGCGCCAGCAGCCGTGACAGGATTGGGAACACTGAAGCTTTCTTT.

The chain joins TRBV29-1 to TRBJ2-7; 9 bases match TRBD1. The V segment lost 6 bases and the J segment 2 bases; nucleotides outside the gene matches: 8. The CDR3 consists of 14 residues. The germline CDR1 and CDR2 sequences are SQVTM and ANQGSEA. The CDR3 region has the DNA TGCAGCGTAGACTCCGGGACAGGGACCTACGAGCAGTACTTC. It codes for CSVDSGTGTYEQYF.

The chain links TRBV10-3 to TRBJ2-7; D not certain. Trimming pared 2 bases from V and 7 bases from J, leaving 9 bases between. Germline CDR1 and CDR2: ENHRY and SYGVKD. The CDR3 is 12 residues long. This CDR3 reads CAISEIEKEQYF. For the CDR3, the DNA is TGTGCCATCAGTGAGATAGAGAAGGAGCAGTACTTC.

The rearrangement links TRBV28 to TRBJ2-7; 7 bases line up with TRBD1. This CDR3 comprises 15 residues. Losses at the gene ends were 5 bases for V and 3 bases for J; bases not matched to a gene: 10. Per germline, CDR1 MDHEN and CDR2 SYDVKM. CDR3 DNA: TGTGCCAGCAGTCCTCCGGGACAGTTGAGCTACGAGCAGTACTTC. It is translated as CASSPPGQLSYEQYF.

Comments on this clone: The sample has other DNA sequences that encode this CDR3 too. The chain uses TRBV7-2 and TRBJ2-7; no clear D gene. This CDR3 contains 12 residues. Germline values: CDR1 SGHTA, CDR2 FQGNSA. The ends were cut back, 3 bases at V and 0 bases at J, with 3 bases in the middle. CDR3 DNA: TGTGCCAGCAGCTTCAGCTCCTACGAGCAGTACTTC. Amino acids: CASSFSSYEQYF.

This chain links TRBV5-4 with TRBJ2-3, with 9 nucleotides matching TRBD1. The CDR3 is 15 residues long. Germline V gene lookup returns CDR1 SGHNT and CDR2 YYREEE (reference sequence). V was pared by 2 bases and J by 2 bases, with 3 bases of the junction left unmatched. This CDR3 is CASSFGTGTTDTQYF. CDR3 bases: TGTGCCAGCAGCTTCGGGACAGGGACCACAGATACGCAGTATTTT.

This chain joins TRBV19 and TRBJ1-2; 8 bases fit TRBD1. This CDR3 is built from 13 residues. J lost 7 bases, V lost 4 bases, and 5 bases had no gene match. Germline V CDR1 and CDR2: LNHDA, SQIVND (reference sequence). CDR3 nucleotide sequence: TGTGCCAGTAGTACGGAACAGGGGGGTGGCTACACCTTC. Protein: CASSTEQGGGYTF. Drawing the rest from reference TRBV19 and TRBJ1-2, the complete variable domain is DGGITQSPKYLFRKEGQNVTLSCEQNLNHDAMYWYRQDPGQGLRLIYYSQIVNDFQKGDIAEGYSVSREKKESFPLTVTSAQKNPTAFYLCASSTEQGGGYTFGSGTRLTVV.

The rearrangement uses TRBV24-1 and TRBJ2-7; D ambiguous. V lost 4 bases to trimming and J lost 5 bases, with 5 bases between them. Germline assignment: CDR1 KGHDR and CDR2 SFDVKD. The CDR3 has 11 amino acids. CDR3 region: CATSESDEQYF. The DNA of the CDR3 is TGTGCCACCAGTGAGAGTGACGAGCAGTACTTC.

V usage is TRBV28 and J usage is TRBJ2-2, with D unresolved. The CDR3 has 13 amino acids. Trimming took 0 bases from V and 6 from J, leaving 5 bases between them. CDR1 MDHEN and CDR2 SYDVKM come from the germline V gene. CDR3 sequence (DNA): TGTGCCAGCAGTTTATGGGGCCCCGGGGAGCTGTTTTTT. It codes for CASSLWGPGELFF.